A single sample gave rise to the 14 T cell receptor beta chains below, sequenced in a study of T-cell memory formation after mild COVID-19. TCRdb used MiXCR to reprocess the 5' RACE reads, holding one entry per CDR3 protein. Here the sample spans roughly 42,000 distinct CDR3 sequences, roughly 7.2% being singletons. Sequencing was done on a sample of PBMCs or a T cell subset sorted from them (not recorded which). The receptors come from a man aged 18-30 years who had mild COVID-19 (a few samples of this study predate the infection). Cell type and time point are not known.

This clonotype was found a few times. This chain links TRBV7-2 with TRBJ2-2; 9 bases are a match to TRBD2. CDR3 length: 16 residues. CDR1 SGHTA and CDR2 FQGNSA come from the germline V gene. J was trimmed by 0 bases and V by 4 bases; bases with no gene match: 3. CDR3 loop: CASSSVAGANTGELFF. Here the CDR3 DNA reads TGTGCCAGCAGCTCCGTAGCGGGGGCGAACACCGGGGAGCTGTTTTTT.

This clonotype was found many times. The CDR3 region is CASSFAAQETQYF. The CDR3 region has the DNA TGTGCCAGCAGTTTTGCAGCTCAAGAGACCCAGTACTTC. This chain links TRBV12-3 or TRBV12-4 with TRBJ2-5; no firm D call. This CDR3 region has 13 residues. Trimming pared 3 bases from V and 2 bases from J, leaving 7 bases between.

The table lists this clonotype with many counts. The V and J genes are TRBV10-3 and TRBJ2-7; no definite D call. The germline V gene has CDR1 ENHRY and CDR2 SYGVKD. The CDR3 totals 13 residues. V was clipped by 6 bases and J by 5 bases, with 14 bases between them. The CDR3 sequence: CAISPGSGHEQYF. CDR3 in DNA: TGTGCCATCAGCCCCGGGTCCGGCCACGAGCAGTACTTC.

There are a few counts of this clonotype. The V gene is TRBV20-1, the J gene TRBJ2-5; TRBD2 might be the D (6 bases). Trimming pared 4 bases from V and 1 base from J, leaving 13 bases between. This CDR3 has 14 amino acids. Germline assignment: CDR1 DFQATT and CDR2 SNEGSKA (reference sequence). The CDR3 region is CSAIPGVVQETQYF. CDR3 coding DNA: TGCAGTGCTATTCCGGGAGTTGTCCAAGAGACCCAGTACTTC.

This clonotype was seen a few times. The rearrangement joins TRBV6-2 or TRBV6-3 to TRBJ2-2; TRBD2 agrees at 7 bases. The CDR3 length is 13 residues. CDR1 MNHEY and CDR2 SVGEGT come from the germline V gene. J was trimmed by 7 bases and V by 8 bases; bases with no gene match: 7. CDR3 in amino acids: CASGRGADGELFF. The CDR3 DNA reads TGTGCCAGCGGGAGGGGCGCGGACGGGGAGCTGTTTTTT.

CDR3 bases: TGTGCCAGCTCACCTACAGGGAGATACAATGAGCAGTTCTTC. Translation: CASSPTGRYNEQFF. The chain is built from TRBV18 and TRBJ2-1; perhaps TRBD1 as D (6 bases). Between the trimmed V and J ends, which lost 3 bases and 4 bases, there was a span of 10 bases. In germline, CDR1 is KGHSH, CDR2 LQKENI. The CDR3 runs to 14 residues.

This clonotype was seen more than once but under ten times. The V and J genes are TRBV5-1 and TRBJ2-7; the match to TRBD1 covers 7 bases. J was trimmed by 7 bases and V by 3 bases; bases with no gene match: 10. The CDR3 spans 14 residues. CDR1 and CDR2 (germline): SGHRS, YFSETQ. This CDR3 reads CASSWGQPSAEQYF. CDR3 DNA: TGCGCCAGCAGCTGGGGACAGCCGAGCGCGGAGCAGTACTTC.

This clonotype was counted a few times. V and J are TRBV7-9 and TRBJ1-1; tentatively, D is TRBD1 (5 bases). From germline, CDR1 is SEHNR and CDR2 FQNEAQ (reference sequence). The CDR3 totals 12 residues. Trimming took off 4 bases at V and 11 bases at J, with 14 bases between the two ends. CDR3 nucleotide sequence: TGTGCCAGCAGCTCGCAGTTCCGGGGGGCTTTCTTT. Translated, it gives CASSSQFRGAFF. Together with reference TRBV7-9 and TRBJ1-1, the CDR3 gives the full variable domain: DTGVSQNPRHKITKRGQNVTFRCDPISEHNRLYWYRQTLGQGPEFLTYFQNEAQLEKSRLLSDRFSAERPKGSFSTLEIQRTEQGDSAMYLCASSSQFRGAFFGQGTRLTVV.

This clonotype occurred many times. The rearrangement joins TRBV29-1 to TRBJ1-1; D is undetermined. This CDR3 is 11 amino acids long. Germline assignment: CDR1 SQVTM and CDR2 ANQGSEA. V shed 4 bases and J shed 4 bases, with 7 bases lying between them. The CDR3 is CSVAGSTEAFF. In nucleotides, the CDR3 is TGCAGCGTTGCGGGGAGCACTGAAGCTTTCTTT. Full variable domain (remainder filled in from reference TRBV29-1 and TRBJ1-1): SAVISQKPSRDICQRGTSLTIQCQVDSQVTMMFWYRQQPGQSLTLIATANQGSEATYESGFVIDKFPISRPNLTFSTLTVSNMSPEDSSIYLCSVAGSTEAFFGQGTRLTVV.

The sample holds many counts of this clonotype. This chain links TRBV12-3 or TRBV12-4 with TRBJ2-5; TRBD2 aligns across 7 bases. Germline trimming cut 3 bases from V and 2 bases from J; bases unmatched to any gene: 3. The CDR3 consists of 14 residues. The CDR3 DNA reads TGTGCCAGCAGTTTGTCAGCGGGGCAAGAGACCCAGTACTTC. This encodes CASSLSAGQETQYF.

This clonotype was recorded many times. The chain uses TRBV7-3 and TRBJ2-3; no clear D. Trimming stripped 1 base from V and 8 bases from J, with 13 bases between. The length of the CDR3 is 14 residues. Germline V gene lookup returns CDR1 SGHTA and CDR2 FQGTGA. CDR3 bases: TGTGCCAGCAGCTTAAATCCCGGATCGGGTACGCAGTATTTT. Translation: CASSLNPGSGTQYF.

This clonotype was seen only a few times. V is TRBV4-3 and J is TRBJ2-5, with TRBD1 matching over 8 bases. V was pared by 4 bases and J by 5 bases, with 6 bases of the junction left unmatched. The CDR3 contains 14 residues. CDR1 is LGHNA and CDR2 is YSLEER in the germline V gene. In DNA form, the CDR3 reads TGCGCCAGCAGCCTTGGGACAGGAGGGGAGACCCAGTACTTC. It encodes CASSLGTGGETQYF.

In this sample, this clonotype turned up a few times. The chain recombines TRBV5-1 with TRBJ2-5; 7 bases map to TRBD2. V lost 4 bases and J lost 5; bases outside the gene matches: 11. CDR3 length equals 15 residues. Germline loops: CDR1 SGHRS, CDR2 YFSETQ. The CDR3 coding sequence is TGCGCCAGCAGCATCTTTCATGTCGGGGGGGAGACCCAGTACTTC. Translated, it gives CASSIFHVGGETQYF.

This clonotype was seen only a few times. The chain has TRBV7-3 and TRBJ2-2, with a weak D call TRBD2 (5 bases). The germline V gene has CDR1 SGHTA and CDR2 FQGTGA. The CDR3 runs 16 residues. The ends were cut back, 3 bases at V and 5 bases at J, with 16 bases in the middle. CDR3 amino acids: CASSLNSGGGTGELFF. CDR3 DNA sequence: TGTGCCAGCAGCTTGAACTCCGGAGGTGGGACCGGGGAGCTGTTTTTT.